The 18 T cell receptor beta chains below all came from one sample that was sequenced in a study of shared clonotypes between healthy human individuals. TCRdb's table, derived via immunoSEQ multiplex PCR, lists solely in-frame clones and lacks some. The sample has some 2 million clones, about 95% seen once. Cells designated naive CD8 were CD45RO-negative and were positively selected for CCR7, with terminally differentiated effector memory CD45RA+ cells excluded. The specimen sequenced was naive CD8+ T cells sorted from blood. Receptors were obtained from a man younger than 30 in good health.

Comments on this clone: The same CDR3 is also encoded by other DNA sequences in this sample. J is TRBJ1-1 and V is TRBV27; D not certain. The CDR3 runs 13 residues. CDR1 is MNHEY, CDR2 SMNVEV, per germline (reference sequence). The V end lost 5 bases, the J end lost 0 bases, and 7 bases lay between the germline ends. As DNA, the CDR3 is TGTGCCAGCAGTCCCGGACTGAACACTGAAGCTTTCTTT. Translation: CASSPGLNTEAFF.

The CDR3 loop is CACGGTSGGYYNEQFF. In DNA form, the CDR3 reads TGTGCTTGTGGAGGGACTAGCGGGGGCTATTACAATGAGCAGTTCTTC. V usage is TRBV30 and J usage is TRBJ2-1; the match to TRBD2 covers 14 bases. This CDR3 is built from 16 residues. The V gene's germline CDR1 is GTSNPN and CDR2 SVGIG (reference sequence). Supplemented by reference TRBV30 and TRBJ2-1, the full variable domain reads SQTIHQWPATLVQPVGSPLSLECTVEGTSNPNLYWYRQAAGRGLQLLFYSVGIGQISSEVPQNLSASRPQDRQFILSSKKLLLSDSGFYLCACGGTSGGYYNEQFFGPGTRLTVL.

J is TRBJ1-4 and V is TRBV21-1; the tabulated D call, TRBD1, remains unverified against the DNA. TRBV21-1 is recorded as a pseudogene. The CDR3 covers 15 residues. The CDR3: CASSNRQGSASKLFF. The CDR3 DNA reads as TGTGCCAGCAGCAATAGACAGGGGTCCGCCTCGAAACTGTTTTTT.

The V gene is TRBV15, the J gene TRBJ1-1; a possible D gene is TRBD1 (5 bases). The germline V gene encodes CDR1 LNHNV and CDR2 YYDKDF (reference sequence). Trimming stripped 1 base from V and 0 bases from J, with 9 bases between. The CDR3 has 15 amino acids. CDR3 amino acids: CATSRARGMNTEAFF. The CDR3 DNA sequence: TGTGCCACCAGCAGAGCTCGGGGCATGAACACTGAAGCTTTCTTT. Full variable domain (missing parts from reference TRBV15 and TRBJ1-1): DAMVIQNPRYQVTQFGKPVTLSCSQTLNHNVMYWYQQKSSQAPKLLFHYYDKDFNNEADTPDNFQSRRPNTSFCFLDIRSPGLGDTAMYLCATSRARGMNTEAFFGQGTRLTVV.

The rearrangement uses TRBV30 and TRBJ1-5; TRBD1 matches at 11 bases. Germline CDR1 GTSNPN, CDR2 SVGIG (reference sequence). The V and J ends lost 1 base and 7 bases, in that order; junction bases with no gene match: 3. This CDR3 region has 14 residues. The CDR3 coding sequence is TGTGCCTGGAGTGAGGGACAGGGGGACCAGCCCCAGCATTTT. Protein product: CAWSEGQGDQPQHF.

Points on this clone: The sample contains more than one DNA sequence encoding this CDR3. The rearrangement links TRBV7-2 to TRBJ2-7; TRBD2 matches at 9 bases. V trimming: 4 bases; J trimming: 4 bases; junction bases outside the gene matches: 2. The CDR3 length is 13 residues. Germline CDR1 and CDR2: SGHTA and FQGNSA. The CDR3 DNA is TGTGCCAGCAGCTCGGGACTAGCATACGAGCAGTACTTC. Its translation: CASSSGLAYEQYF.

CDR3 bases: TGTGCCAGCAGTTCACCAGGGGATTGGATTGACGAGCAGTACTTC. Encoded protein: CASSSPGDWIDEQYF. The chain links TRBV2 to TRBJ2-7, with a possible D match to TRBD1 (6 bases). V shed 5 bases and J shed 5 bases, with 19 bases lying between them. CDR1 and CDR2 (germline): SNHLY, FYNNEI. The length of the CDR3 is 15 residues. Full variable domain (missing parts from reference TRBV2 and TRBJ2-7): EPEVTQTPSHQVTQMGQEVILRCVPISNHLYFYWYRQILGQKVEFLVSFYNNEISEKSEIFDDQFSVERPDGSNFTLKIRSTKLEDSAMYFCASSSPGDWIDEQYFGPGTRLTVT.

In its sample, this clone was seen once. This chain's CDR3 is CASSLLIGTENQPQHF. In DNA form, the CDR3 reads TGTGCCAGCAGTTTACTGATCGGGACGGAGAATCAGCCCCAGCATTTT. The gene calls are TRBV28 and TRBJ1-5; TRBD1 might be the D (5 bases). The V end was cut by 2 bases, the J end by 4 bases, with 15 bases between. Germline V lookup: CDR1 MDHEN, CDR2 SYDVKM. The CDR3 sequence is 16 residues long.

The J gene is TRBJ2-7, the V gene TRBV7-9; TRBD1 aligns across 7 bases. V lost 5 bases, J lost 3 bases, and 7 bases stayed unmatched. The germline V gene has CDR1 SEHNR and CDR2 FQNEAQ (reference sequence). This CDR3 spans 14 amino acids. DNA for the CDR3: TGTGCCAGCAGCCCCCGGGACAGATTCTACGAGCAGTACTTC. This sequence encodes CASSPRDRFYEQYF.

The V call is TRBV27, the J call TRBJ1-2; D ambiguous. Trimming cost V 0 bases and J 2 bases, with 10 bases left between them. This CDR3 has 15 residues. Germline V CDR1 and CDR2: MNHEY, SMNVEV (reference sequence). CDR3 loop: CASSLSPAENYGYTF. In DNA, the CDR3 is TGTGCCAGCAGTTTATCCCCCGCGGAAAACTATGGCTACACCTTC.

The chain has TRBV7-9 and TRBJ2-5; D not resolved. The V gene lost 5 bases and the J gene lost 1 base, with 14 bases spanning the gap. Germline V gene sequence: CDR1 SEHNR, CDR2 FQNEAQ (reference sequence). The CDR3 covers 15 residues. CDR3 residues: CASSPPVDLQETQYF. As DNA, the CDR3 is TGTGCCAGCAGCCCCCCGGTGGATCTCCAAGAGACCCAGTACTTC.

The chain employs TRBV9 and TRBJ2-2; D ambiguous. CDR1 SGDLS and CDR2 YYNGEE come from the germline V gene. V gave up 4 bases and J gave up 1 base, with 8 bases separating them. There are 14 residues in the CDR3. Written as DNA, the CDR3 is TGTGCCAGCAGCCCAGTCCTGAACACCGGGGAGCTGTTTTTT. Protein: CASSPVLNTGELFF.

This clone was seen a single time. This chain joins TRBV28 and TRBJ2-7; D possibly matches TRBD1 or TRBD2 (6 bases each). CDR3 length equals 14 residues. V was clipped by 6 bases and J by 3 bases, with 15 bases between them. Germline V gives CDR1 MDHEN, CDR2 SYDVKM. CDR3 DNA sequence: TGTGCCAGCAGCCTCGGGGGCGGTGACTACGAGCAGTACTTC. Translation: CASSLGGGDYEQYF.

This chain uses TRBV6-6 with TRBJ2-2; D perhaps matches TRBD1 (5 bases). The CDR3 is 15 residues long. Germline-derived CDR1 and CDR2 are MNHNY and SVGAGI (reference sequence). Between the trimmed V and J ends, which lost 4 bases and 6 bases, there was a span of 15 bases. CDR3 nucleotide sequence: TGTGCCAGCAGTTCCCATTATGGGGCAGCCGGGGAGCTGTTTTTT. It specifies CASSSHYGAAGELFF.

The V gene is TRBV18, the J gene TRBJ2-2; no definite D call. Trimming left V 0 bases short and J 5 bases short, with 13 bases between. The CDR3 is 16 residues long. Germline V gene data show CDR1 as KGHSH and CDR2 as LQKENI. The CDR3 loop is CASSPPPEFGTGELFF. CDR3 sequence (DNA): TGTGCCAGCTCACCACCGCCTGAATTCGGGACCGGGGAGCTGTTTTTT.

As for this clone: Other DNA sequences in this specimen translate into the identical CDR3. The chain has TRBV6-6 and TRBJ1-4; no clear D gene. There are 14 residues in the CDR3. CDR1 is MNHNY and CDR2 is SVGAGI in the germline V gene (reference sequence). Trimming removed 6 bases at V and 3 bases at J, with 11 bases between. This CDR3 is CASSSTGSNEKLFF. The CDR3 region has the DNA TGTGCCAGCAGCTCTACCGGCTCTAATGAAAAACTGTTTTTT.

The chain carries TRBV28 and TRBJ1-4, with a weak D call TRBD1 (5 bases). This CDR3 region has 14 residues. Between the trimmed V and J ends, which lost 5 bases and 5 bases, there was a span of 12 bases. Germline CDR1 reads MDHEN; CDR2 reads SYDVKM. In DNA form, the CDR3 reads TGTGCCAGCAGTGCCTCAGGGAACAATGAAAAACTGTTTTTT. It specifies CASSASGNNEKLFF.

In this sample, this clone turned up a few times. Other DNA sequences in the same sample also yield this CDR3. This chain uses TRBV5-6 with TRBJ2-7; possibly TRBD1 for D (5 bases). Deletions cut 4 bases from V and 4 bases from J, with 9 bases between. The CDR3 runs 12 residues. Germline CDR1 is SGHDT and CDR2 is YYEEEE. CDR3 amino acids: CASSQDSYEQYF. As DNA, the CDR3 is TGTGCCAGCAGCCAAGACAGTTACGAGCAGTACTTC.